A selection of T cell receptor beta chains follows, all from one sample in a study of T cells in Graves' hyperthyroidism and ophthalmopathy. TCRdb ran MiXCR on the multiplex PCR reads and lists one entry per CDR3 protein. The table records 300,000 to 400,000 distinct CDR3 sequences, about 18% of them present only once. The sequencing input was blood. Receptors were obtained from a woman in her 50s with Graves' hyperthyroidism. The CDR3 runs from the conserved cysteine through the conserved F or W. D genes are given only for firm matches. Size values are once, few and many counts, or a class for expanded clones, and some rows have none.

J | size | V | D | CDR3 | DNA
TRBJ1-1 | few | TRBV20-1 | - | CSASSPGDEAFF | TGCAGTGCTAGTTCTCCCGGGGATGAAGCTTTCTTT
TRBJ2-7 | - | TRBV12-3/TRBV12-4 | TRBD2 | CASGTSGSYNEQYF | TGTGCCAGCGGGACTAGTGGGTCCTACAATGAGCAGTACTTC
TRBJ1-1 | many | TRBV7-8 | - | CASTLNGASEAFF | TGTGCCAGCACCCTGAACGGAGCCTCTGAAGCTTTCTTT
TRBJ2-5 | many | TRBV18 | TRBD2 | CASSRTGTSGRFGETQYF | TGTGCCAGCTCGCGCACCGGGACTAGCGGGAGGTTTGGTGAGACCCAGTACTTC
TRBJ1-2 | many | TRBV12-3/TRBV12-4 | - | CASSERDINYGYTF | TGTGCCAGCAGTGAGCGGGACATCAACTATGGCTACACCTTC
TRBJ2-2 | few | TRBV7-9 | - | CASSAYRDTGELFF | TGTGCCAGCAGCGCCTACAGGGACACCGGGGAGCTGTTTTTT
TRBJ2-7 | - | TRBV20-1 | TRBD1 | CSASSGDRGQEQYF | TGCAGTGCCAGTTCCGGTGACAGGGGGCAAGAGCAGTACTTC
TRBJ2-3 | - | TRBV12-3/TRBV12-4 | - | CVTQDPRTDTQYF | TGTGTCACCCAGGACCCGCGCACAGATACGCAGTATTTT
TRBJ1-2 | - | TRBV29-1 | - | CSVEVAGPYGYIF | TGCAGCGTTGAAGTGGCCGGGCCCTATGGCTACATCTTC
TRBJ2-1 | - | TRBV18 | - | CASSPGLWDEQFF | TGTGCCAGCTCACCGGGCCTTTGGGATGAGCAGTTCTTC
TRBJ2-7 | many | TRBV7-9 | - | CASSLASDEQYF | TGTGCCAGCAGCTTAGCGTCGGACGAGCAGTACTTC
TRBJ2-1 | - | TRBV11-2 | TRBD2 | CASSPRTSGSGEQFF | TGTGCCAGCAGCCCCAGGACTAGCGGGAGTGGTGAGCAGTTCTTC
TRBJ2-2 | few | TRBV28 | TRBD2 | CASSLATSGRDTGELFF | TGTGCCAGCAGCTTAGCGACTAGCGGGAGGGACACCGGGGAGCTGTTTTTT
TRBJ2-5 | many | TRBV28 | - | CASNQGGGDAETQYF | TGTGCCAGCAACCAGGGGGGCGGCGACGCAGAGACCCAGTACTTC
TRBJ2-1 | - | TRBV20-1 | TRBD1 | CSARPNSGTVGNEQFF | TGCAGTGCTAGACCCAATTCCGGGACAGTCGGTAATGAGCAGTTCTTC
TRBJ2-5 | many | TRBV7-3 | - | CASSLTPLEGQETQYF | TGTGCCAGCAGCTTAACTCCCTTAGAGGGGCAGGAGACCCAGTACTTC
TRBJ2-5 | few | TRBV5-1 | - | CASGSSLRGSQETQYF | TGCGCCAGCGGCTCAAGCCTCAGGGGTTCCCAAGAGACCCAGTACTTC
TRBJ1-2 | few | TRBV29-1 | TRBD1 | CSVEDGQGAWGYTF | TGCAGCGTTGAAGATGGACAGGGGGCGTGGGGCTACACCTTC
TRBJ2-3 | - | TRBV10-3 | - | CAISETSPMTGTDTQYF | TGTGCCATCAGCGAGACAAGTCCGATGACTGGCACAGATACGCAGTATTTT
TRBJ2-1 | many | TRBV6-2/TRBV6-3 | TRBD2 | CASQLTRAGAAGKQFF | TGTGCCAGCCAACTTACTCGAGCGGGAGCCGCAGGGAAGCAGTTCTTC
TRBJ1-1 | - | TRBV2 | - | CASTRDLETEAFF | TGTGCCAGCACCCGGGACTTAGAAACTGAAGCTTTCTTT
TRBJ1-6 | few | TRBV12-3/TRBV12-4 | - | CASGPRDYNSPLHF | TGTGCCAGCGGACCCCGGGACTATAATTCACCCCTCCACTTT
TRBJ2-2 | many | TRBV5-6 | TRBD1 | CASSRGTDGELFF | TGTGCCAGCAGCAGGGGGACAGACGGGGAGCTGTTTTTT
TRBJ2-7 | - | TRBV5-6 | TRBD2 | CASSLMTSGIIEQYF | TGTGCCAGCAGCTTGATGACTAGCGGGATCATCGAGCAGTACTTC
TRBJ1-2 | few | TRBV12-3/TRBV12-4 | - | CASSFRQDGYTF | TGTGCCAGCAGTTTTAGGCAAGATGGCTACACCTTC
TRBJ2-3 | - | TRBV5-6 | - | CASSFMAGQTGDTQYF | TGTGCCAGCAGCTTTATGGCGGGGCAGACAGGGGATACGCAGTATTTT
TRBJ2-3 | - | TRBV6-1 | - | CASSRPGGAERDTQYF | TGTGCCAGCAGTAGGCCTGGCGGGGCAGAGAGGGATACGCAGTATTTT
TRBJ1-6 | many | TRBV4-1 | - | CASSHPEGNNSPLHF | TGCGCCAGCAGCCACCCCGAGGGTAATAATTCACCCCTCCACTTT
TRBJ1-1 | many | TRBV3-1 | TRBD1 | CASSQAPTGRDTEAFF | TGTGCCAGCAGCCAAGCCCCGACAGGGAGGGACACTGAAGCTTTCTTT
TRBJ1-2 | - | TRBV30 | TRBD1 | CAWGGRDRVMGYGYTF | TGTGCCTGGGGGGGCCGGGACAGGGTGATGGGCTATGGCTACACCTTC
TRBJ2-1 | few | TRBV13 | - | CASSHHRDNEQFF | TGTGCCAGCAGCCATCACAGGGACAATGAGCAGTTCTTC
TRBJ2-7 | many | TRBV7-2 | TRBD2 | CASSLNSGRAYEQYF | TGTGCCAGCAGCCTCAATAGCGGGAGGGCCTACGAGCAGTACTTC
TRBJ1-1 | few | TRBV5-5 | TRBD1 | CAGSLTSGQGATEAFF | TGTGCCGGCAGCTTAACATCGGGACAGGGGGCCACTGAAGCTTTCTTT
TRBJ2-2 | - | TRBV7-9 | - | CASSPPGGRAGELFF | TGTGCCAGCAGCCCCCCGGGGGGCCGTGCCGGGGAGCTGTTTTTT
TRBJ2-3 | - | TRBV29-1 | TRBD2 | CSVEVGTSGSYFGTDTQYF | TGCAGCGTTGAGGTTGGGACTAGCGGGAGTTATTTTGGGACAGATACGCAGTATTTT
TRBJ1-1 | - | TRBV7-9 | - | CASSLAGKMNTEAFF | TGTGCCAGCAGCTTAGCGGGGAAAATGAACACTGAAGCTTTCTTT
TRBJ2-3 | few | TRBV10-2 | - | CALRGSTDTQYF | TGCGCGCTAAGAGGCAGCACAGATACGCAGTATTTT